This is a list of T cell receptor beta chains from one sample in a study of T cells in Graves' hyperthyroidism and ophthalmopathy. Via MiXCR, TCRdb re-called the multiplex PCR reads, giving one row per CDR3 protein. Counted here are around 250,000 distinct CDR3 sequences, 13% to 15% occurring once; the ten biggest clones make up roughly 14%. The sample comprised blood. These receptors came from a woman in her 40s with Graves' hyperthyroidism that later progressed to Graves' ophthalmopathy. The CDR3 runs from the conserved cysteine through the conserved F or W. The D gene is left open where the match is weak. Rows may omit the clone size; those that give it use once, few, many or a size class.

abundance: .; j_gene: TRBJ2-7; v_gene: TRBV11-1; d_gene: .; CDR3nt: TGTGCCAGCAGCTTAGGTCTGGGCTTCGAGCAGTACTTC; CDR3aa: CASSLGLGFEQYF
abundance: .; j_gene: TRBJ2-7; v_gene: TRBV3-1; d_gene: TRBD2; CDR3nt: TGTGCCAGCAGCCGAGGACTAGCAACTTACGAGCAGTACTTC; CDR3aa: CASSRGLATYEQYF
abundance: many; j_gene: TRBJ2-3; v_gene: TRBV2; d_gene: .; CDR3nt: TGTGCCAGCAGTGTCGGGCCGGTGGATACGCAGTATTTT; CDR3aa: CASSVGPVDTQYF
abundance: .; j_gene: TRBJ2-2; v_gene: TRBV9; d_gene: TRBD2; CDR3nt: TGTGCCAGCAGCTTTAGTGGGACTAGCGGGAGGCGGGACACCGGGGAGCTGTTTTTT; CDR3aa: CASSFSGTSGRRDTGELFF
abundance: many; j_gene: TRBJ2-2; v_gene: TRBV4-2; d_gene: TRBD1; CDR3nt: TGTGCCAGCAGCCAAGCTATCGGGTCAGGGGGTAACACCGGGGAGCTGTTTTTT; CDR3aa: CASSQAIGSGGNTGELFF
abundance: many; j_gene: TRBJ2-2; v_gene: TRBV11-2; d_gene: TRBD2; CDR3nt: TGTGCCAGCTTGGGGGGGGGGGGGTACACCGGGGAGCTGTTTTTT; CDR3aa: CASLGGGGYTGELFF
abundance: few; j_gene: TRBJ1-1; v_gene: TRBV20-1; d_gene: .; CDR3nt: TGCAGTGCTAGAGGTCCGGGGCTCTTGAACACTGAAGCTTTCTTT; CDR3aa: CSARGPGLLNTEAFF
abundance: many; j_gene: TRBJ2-2; v_gene: TRBV11-1; d_gene: .; CDR3nt: TGTGCCAGCAGCTCGCGGCGAGCGGTCGCCGGGGAGCTGTTTTTT; CDR3aa: CASSSRRAVAGELFF
abundance: many; j_gene: TRBJ2-7; v_gene: TRBV10-3; d_gene: .; CDR3nt: TGTGCCATCAGTCAGAGACAGGTGCCTTACGAGCAGTACTTC; CDR3aa: CAISQRQVPYEQYF
abundance: many; j_gene: TRBJ2-7; v_gene: TRBV28; d_gene: .; CDR3nt: TGTGCCAGCAGTTTAATCGGGAGTTACTACGAGCAGTACTTC; CDR3aa: CASSLIGSYYEQYF
abundance: many; j_gene: TRBJ2-7; v_gene: TRBV2; d_gene: .; CDR3nt: TGTGCCAGCAGTCCCAGGACAGTTACTACCTACGAGCAGTACTTC; CDR3aa: CASSPRTVTTYEQYF
abundance: many; j_gene: TRBJ1-1; v_gene: TRBV2; d_gene: .; CDR3nt: TGTGCCAGCCCTCGGAGGGTTGGGGGCACTGAAGCTTTCTTT; CDR3aa: CASPRRVGGTEAFF
abundance: .; j_gene: TRBJ2-7; v_gene: TRBV2; d_gene: .; CDR3nt: TGTGCCAGCGTGAGGGGGGGGAGCGAGCAGTACTTC; CDR3aa: CASVRGGSEQYF
abundance: .; j_gene: TRBJ2-2; v_gene: TRBV5-1; d_gene: .; CDR3nt: TGCGCCAGCAGCCCGGGAGAGCGAGGCACCGGGGAGCTGTTTTTT; CDR3aa: CASSPGERGTGELFF
abundance: .; j_gene: TRBJ2-1; v_gene: TRBV18; d_gene: TRBD2; CDR3nt: TGTGCCAGCTCACGGACTAGCGGGAGCTATGAGCAGTTCTTC; CDR3aa: CASSRTSGSYEQFF
abundance: many; j_gene: TRBJ1-2; v_gene: TRBV28; d_gene: TRBD1; CDR3nt: TGTGCCAGCAGTCTAGACAGGGATTGGAGAGGCTACACCTTC; CDR3aa: CASSLDRDWRGYTF
abundance: many; j_gene: TRBJ1-6; v_gene: TRBV6-5; d_gene: .; CDR3nt: TGTGCCAGCAGTTACGCACAATCCTATTCACCCCTCCACTTT; CDR3aa: CASSYAQSYSPLHF
abundance: .; j_gene: TRBJ2-3; v_gene: TRBV24-1; d_gene: .; CDR3nt: TGTGCCACCAGTGGTCCCCTAGTAGATACGCAGTATTTT; CDR3aa: CATSGPLVDTQYF
abundance: .; j_gene: TRBJ2-2; v_gene: TRBV7-9; d_gene: .; CDR3nt: TGTGCCAGCCGGCTGGGGGAAGGGTCGAGGGAGCTGTTTTTT; CDR3aa: CASRLGEGSRELFF
abundance: many; j_gene: TRBJ2-1; v_gene: TRBV5-1; d_gene: TRBD2; CDR3nt: TGCGCCAGCAGCCTGACCGGTGGGGGGGTCGTGTATGAGCAGTTCTTC; CDR3aa: CASSLTGGGVVYEQFF
abundance: .; j_gene: TRBJ2-7; v_gene: TRBV7-3; d_gene: TRBD2; CDR3nt: TGTGCCAGCAGCTTTGGCCCCACTAGCGGGAGGAGCTCCTACGAGCACTACTTC; CDR3aa: CASSFGPTSGRSSYEHYF
abundance: many; j_gene: TRBJ1-1; v_gene: TRBV5-1; d_gene: .; CDR3nt: TGCGCCAGCAGCCCGCGGGGCGCTGAAGCTTTCTTT; CDR3aa: CASSPRGAEAFF
abundance: many; j_gene: TRBJ1-6; v_gene: TRBV19; d_gene: .; CDR3nt: TGTGCCAGTACCTCACGAGATTCCTATTCACCCCTCCACTTT; CDR3aa: CASTSRDSYSPLHF
abundance: many; j_gene: TRBJ2-3; v_gene: TRBV29-1; d_gene: .; CDR3nt: TGCAGCGTGGCAGTGGATACGCAGTATTTT; CDR3aa: CSVAVDTQYF
abundance: many; j_gene: TRBJ2-2; v_gene: TRBV5-1; d_gene: .; CDR3nt: TGCGCCAGCTCCCTAGGCCACAGGGACGTAAACACCGGGGAGCTGTTTTTT; CDR3aa: CASSLGHRDVNTGELFF
abundance: .; j_gene: TRBJ2-3; v_gene: TRBV6-2/TRBV6-3; d_gene: .; CDR3nt: TGTGCCAGCAGTTACCCCAGGTCTAGCACAGATACGCAGTATTTT; CDR3aa: CASSYPRSSTDTQYF
abundance: .; j_gene: TRBJ2-7; v_gene: TRBV7-6; d_gene: .; CDR3nt: TGTGCCAGCAGCTTAGCGCTCGCCTGGGCATCCGAGCAGTACTTC; CDR3aa: CASSLALAWASEQYF
abundance: many; j_gene: TRBJ2-1; v_gene: TRBV24-1; d_gene: .; CDR3nt: TGTGCCACCAGTGACCCGGGCCCAACGGGGTCCTACAATGAGCAGTTCTTC; CDR3aa: CATSDPGPTGSYNEQFF
abundance: many; j_gene: TRBJ2-1; v_gene: TRBV12-3/TRBV12-4; d_gene: .; CDR3nt: TGTGCCAGCACCACCGGAGGGCTCCAGTTCTTC; CDR3aa: CASTTGGLQFF
abundance: few; j_gene: TRBJ2-7; v_gene: TRBV18; d_gene: TRBD1; CDR3nt: TGTGCCAGCTCGCGAAGACAGGGTACCGACTCCGAGCAGTACTTC; CDR3aa: CASSRRQGTDSEQYF
abundance: .; j_gene: TRBJ2-7; v_gene: TRBV20-1; d_gene: TRBD2; CDR3nt: TGCAGTGCTAGAGTCCCGGGGGGGGGCCCCCACGAGCAGTACTTC; CDR3aa: CSARVPGGGPHEQYF
abundance: many; j_gene: TRBJ2-1; v_gene: TRBV20-1; d_gene: .; CDR3nt: TGCAGTGCTAGTCTCCGAAGCTCCTACAATGAGCAGTTCTTC; CDR3aa: CSASLRSSYNEQFF
abundance: many; j_gene: TRBJ2-2; v_gene: TRBV11-2; d_gene: TRBD1; CDR3nt: TGTGCCAGCACCCCTTTTGTGGGACAGAGCAACACCGGGGAGCTGTTTTTT; CDR3aa: CASTPFVGQSNTGELFF
abundance: many; j_gene: TRBJ2-2; v_gene: TRBV20-1; d_gene: .; CDR3nt: TGCAGTGCTAGAGATCCTTTCCAGGGCGGGGAGCTGTTTTTT; CDR3aa: CSARDPFQGGELFF